This TCR beta chain was retrieved from a study of OX40 agonist ivuxolimab in advanced cancers. Study-wide results and limits: CD4+ T cells averaged fewer expanded clones than CD8+ T cells.

About this clone: Its cognate antigen is unknown.

Method: immunoSEQ multiplex PCR; TCRdb's copy keeps in-frame clones and lacks some. The sample holds about 58,000 clones, about 83% seen once. This CDR3 is 15 amino acids long. Trimming took 1 base from V and 3 from J, leaving 14 bases between them. The germline gives CDR1 SGHNT, CDR2 YYREEE (reference sequence). Blood got drawn at baseline, again on cycle 4 day 1, and then on cycle 7 day 1. This sequence was found in an adult with an advanced solid tumor such as melanoma, head and neck, liver or kidney cancer. The gene calls are TRBV5-4 and TRBJ2-7; tentatively, D is TRBD2 (5 bases). Sample: CD4+ or CD8+ T cells sorted from blood, taken in a trial of the OX40 agonist ivuxolimab. The CDR3: CASSLPGNLGYEQYF. DNA of the CDR3: TGTGCCAGCAGCTTGCCCGGGAACCTAGGCTACGAGCAGTACTTC.